Following are 13 T cell receptor beta chains from one sample sequenced in a study of shared T cell receptors in the human thymus. Sequenced by immunoSEQ multiplex PCR; TCRdb stores in-frame clones only, minus some. Of hundreds of thousands of clones listed, around 87% were seen once; the top ten hold 0.0095% to 0.011%. The data also belong to a second study, concerning human thymus T cells.

The sequencing sample was made of thymocytes. Receptors originate from a boy less than two years old with a congenital heart defect.

This chain uses TRBV11-2 with TRBJ2-7; 7 positions match TRBD1. V lost 6 bases to trimming and J lost 1 base; unmatched junction nucleotides: 3. The CDR3 length is 13 residues. Germline CDR1 and CDR2: SGHAT and FQNNGV. CDR3 sequence: CASRRQGSYEQYF. DNA of the CDR3: TGTGCCAGCAGGCGACAGGGATCCTACGAGCAGTACTTC.

CDR3 in amino acids: CATSTQGHGREGRCDEQFF. CDR3 DNA: TGTGCCACCAGCACCCAAGGACATGGGCGGGAGGGCAGGTGCGATGAGCAGTTCTTC. V is TRBV15 and J is TRBJ2-1; the match to TRBD2 covers 9 bases. J gave up 8 bases and V 4 bases, and 21 bases lay outside the gene matches. Germline CDR1 reads LNHNV; CDR2 reads YYDKDF (reference sequence). The CDR3 loop spans 19 amino acids.

V usage is TRBV14 and J usage is TRBJ2-1, with 8 bases aligning to TRBD2. Germline V gene data show CDR1 as SGHDN and CDR2 as FVKESK. V was clipped by 4 bases and J by 7 bases; unmatched bases: 9. This CDR3 region has 15 residues. The CDR3 spells CASSPHGRAGNEQFF. The CDR3 nucleotides are TGTGCCAGCAGCCCCCACGGGAGGGCCGGTAATGAGCAGTTCTTC.

The chain is built from TRBV28 and TRBJ2-1, with 10 bases fitting TRBD2. The V gene end was trimmed by 7 bases and the J gene end by 2 bases; junction bases not matched to a gene: 14. The germline gives CDR1 MDHEN, CDR2 SYDVKM. The CDR3 consists of 18 residues. The CDR3 region has the DNA TGTGCCAGCACGAACAGGCTTAGGACTAGCGGCCCCTACAATGAGCAGTTCTTC. Its translation: CASTNRLRTSGPYNEQFF.

DNA for the CDR3: TGTGCCAGCAGCGCCTCGACAGGGAAGGGGGACACTGAAGCTTTCTTT. Its translation is CASSASTGKGDTEAFF. The chain joins TRBV7-6 to TRBJ1-1; 7 bases are a match to TRBD1. J was trimmed by 3 bases and V by 5 bases; bases with no gene match: 12. Germline assignment: CDR1 SGHVS and CDR2 FNYEAQ. CDR3 length: 16 amino acids.

V is TRBV19 and J is TRBJ1-1, with 7 bases identical to TRBD1. The length of the CDR3 is 12 residues. Unmatched junction bases numbered 3, after V lost 1 base and J lost 10 bases. In germline, CDR1 is LNHDA, CDR2 SQIVND (reference sequence). CDR3 DNA sequence: TGTGCCAGTAGTATAGGGCAGGGGGGAGCTTTCTTT. Its protein is CASSIGQGGAFF.

The V call is TRBV27, the J call TRBJ2-5, with D perhaps matching TRBD1 (5 bases). Germline CDR1 and CDR2: MNHEY and SMNVEV (reference sequence). Trimming shortened V by 0 bases and J by 0 bases, and 8 bases separated the two germline ends. There are 15 residues in the CDR3. The CDR3 DNA is TGTGCCAGCAGTTTATCGGTCAGGGACCAAGAGACCCAGTACTTC. Translated, it gives CASSLSVRDQETQYF.

This chain uses TRBV11-3 with TRBJ2-7; 10 nucleotides line up with TRBD2. The CDR3 contains 15 residues. The germline CDR1 and CDR2 sequences are SGHNT and YENEEA. Trimming removed 3 bases from V and 2 bases from J; junction bases left unmatched: 4. In nucleotides, the CDR3 is TGTGCCAGCAGCTTGGGACTAGCGTTACCCTACGAGCAGTACTTC. Residues: CASSLGLALPYEQYF. Full variable domain (remainder filled in from reference TRBV11-3 and TRBJ2-7): EAGVVQSPRYKIIEKKQPVAFWCNPISGHNTLYWYLQNLGQGPELLIRYENEEAVDDSQLPKDRFSAERLKGVDSTLKIQPAELGDSAVYLCASSLGLALPYEQYFGPGTRLTVT.

The chain joins TRBV5-8 to TRBJ2-7; 15 bases are shared with TRBD2. The CDR3 loop spans 16 amino acids. Germline V gene lookup returns CDR1 SGHTS and CDR2 YDEGEE. The V segment lost 4 bases and the J segment 4 bases; nucleotides outside the gene matches: 6. CDR3 residues: CASSLWTSGRGYEQYF. DNA of the CDR3: TGTGCCAGCAGCCTCTGGACTAGCGGGAGGGGATACGAGCAGTACTTC. The variable domain in full, with the rest retrieved from reference TRBV5-8 and TRBJ2-7, is EAGVTQSPTHLIKTRGQQATLRCSPISGHTSVYWYQQALGLGLQFLLWYDEGEERNRGNFPPRFSGRQFPNYSSELNVNALELEDSALYLCASSLWTSGRGYEQYFGPGTRLTVT.

The chain recombines TRBV2 with TRBJ2-5, with TRBD1 matching over 8 bases. The V gene end was trimmed by 6 bases and the J gene end by 1 base; junction bases not matched to a gene: 4. Germline CDR1 and CDR2: SNHLY and FYNNEI. This CDR3 comprises 14 residues. The DNA of the CDR3 is TGTGCCAGCAGGGGGACAGGCCCCCAAGAGACCCAGTACTTC. Translated, it gives CASRGTGPQETQYF.

The rearrangement links TRBV5-1 to TRBJ2-1; D ambiguous. V lost 6 bases, J lost 4 bases, and 14 bases lay in between. Germline CDR1 reads SGHRS; CDR2 reads YFSETQ. The CDR3 sequence is 14 residues long. The CDR3 nucleotides read TGCGCCAGCACCCTCAGCTCCGGGTACAATGAGCAGTTCTTC. Translated: CASTLSSGYNEQFF.

The chain recombines TRBV4-1 with TRBJ2-7; TRBD2 matches at 12 bases. V lost 4 bases, J lost 6 bases, and 16 bases stayed unmatched. The germline gives CDR1 MGHRA, CDR2 YSYEKL. This CDR3 has 18 residues. As DNA, the CDR3 is TGCGCCAGCAGCCCAACTTCGCTCTGGACTAGCGGGAATGCCGAGCAGTACTTC. It specifies CASSPTSLWTSGNAEQYF.

The chain has TRBV7-8 and TRBJ1-3, with 7 bases matching TRBD1. V shed 0 bases, J shed 8 bases, and the junction held 7 bases outside the gene matches. Germline V lookup: CDR1 SGHVS, CDR2 FQNEAQ. This CDR3 has 15 amino acids. CDR3 sequence reads: CASSLAGQGEYTIYF. As DNA, the CDR3 is TGTGCCAGCAGCTTAGCTGGGCAGGGGGAATACACCATATATTTT. Full variable domain (rest looked up from reference TRBV7-8 and TRBJ1-3): GAGVSQSPRYKVAKRGQDVALRCDPISGHVSLFWYQQALGQGPEFLTYFQNEAQLDKSGLPSDRFFAERPEGSVSTLKIQRTQQEDSAVYLCASSLAGQGEYTIYFGEGSWLTVV.